The 18 T cell receptor beta chains presented below share a single source sample, sequenced in a study of beta chain features in type 1 diabetes. The authors reverse transcribed all of the isolated RNA, so sequencing captured expressed TCRB transcripts. The assay was immunoSEQ multiplex PCR, and TCRdb's table has in-frame clones only and misses some. The table lists about 330,000 clones, 9.5% to 11% of them singletons. The sequenced sample was naive CD4+ T cells from blood. Receptors were obtained from a woman in her 30s in good health.

This clone showed up just a few times. The chain employs TRBV27 and TRBJ2-1, with no clear D. The length of the CDR3 is 11 residues. V lost 8 bases and J lost 10, with 12 bases in between. From germline, CDR1 is MNHEY and CDR2 SMNVEV (reference sequence). DNA of the CDR3: TGTGCCAGCGCGTTTCTCCGGGAGCAGTTCTTC. Its translation is CASAFLREQFF.

This clone has a handful of counts. This rearrangement joins TRBV29-1 to TRBJ2-1; TRBD2 matches 7 bases. The CDR3 has 13 residues. With 5 bases clipped from V and 2 bases from J, the junction kept 3 bases outside the gene matches. Germline CDR1 is SQVTM and CDR2 is ANQGSEA. CDR3 sequence reads: CSVLADPYNEQFF. CDR3 DNA: TGCAGCGTTCTAGCGGACCCCTACAATGAGCAGTTCTTC.

This clone was seen a handful of times. The V gene is TRBV7-2, the J gene TRBJ2-7; D not certain. There are 12 residues in the CDR3. Trimming cost V 5 bases and J 7 bases, with 12 bases left between them. The V gene's germline CDR1 is SGHTA and CDR2 FQGNSA. CDR3 coding DNA: TGTGCCAGCAGCCACCCGAATGAGGAGCAGTACTTC. It encodes CASSHPNEEQYF. The full variable domain, completed using reference TRBV7-2 and TRBJ2-7, is GAGVSQSPSNKVTEKGKDVELRCDPISGHTALYWYRQSLGQGLEFLIYFQGNSAPDKSGLPSDRFSAERTGGSVSTLTIQRTQQEDSAVYLCASSHPNEEQYFGPGTRLTVT.

This chain joins TRBV9 and TRBJ2-2, with a weak D call TRBD1 (6 bases). Trimming pared 4 bases from V and 8 bases from J, leaving 12 bases between. The CDR3 is 13 residues long. Germline V lookup: CDR1 SGDLS, CDR2 YYNGEE. The CDR3 reads CASSSAGAGELFF. The DNA of the CDR3 is TGTGCCAGCAGCTCTGCAGGGGCTGGGGAGCTGTTTTTT.

This rearrangement joins TRBV28 to TRBJ2-1; the D gene is possibly TRBD1 (5 bases). V was clipped by 2 bases and J by 10 bases, with 9 bases between them. The CDR3 is 12 residues long. Germline assignment: CDR1 MDHEN and CDR2 SYDVKM. Here the CDR3 reads CASSLAWTEQFF. The CDR3 coding sequence is TGTGCCAGCAGTTTAGCGTGGACAGAGCAGTTCTTC.

This clone occurred a few times. The rearrangement links TRBV7-2 to TRBJ2-7, with 12 bases identical to TRBD2. The V and J ends lost 5 bases and 6 bases, in that order; junction bases with no gene match: 8. The CDR3 is made up of 15 amino acids. CDR1 is SGHTA, CDR2 FQGNSA, per germline. CDR3 bases: TGTGCCAGCAGCAAACGACTAGCGGGAGAACTCGAGCAGTACTTC. It yields the protein CASSKRLAGELEQYF.

This clone was seen a handful of times. The gene calls are TRBV15 and TRBJ2-5; D is possibly TRBD1 (6 bases). There are 15 residues in the CDR3. Germline V gene sequence: CDR1 LNHNV, CDR2 YYDKDF (reference sequence). The V end was cut by 0 bases, the J end by 5 bases, with 13 bases between. The CDR3 DNA sequence: TGTGCCACCAGCAGAGATGTAGGGGGACGGGAGACCCAGTACTTC. Protein: CATSRDVGGRETQYF. Full variable domain (rest looked up from reference TRBV15 and TRBJ2-5): DAMVIQNPRYQVTQFGKPVTLSCSQTLNHNVMYWYQQKSSQAPKLLFHYYDKDFNNEADTPDNFQSRRPNTSFCFLDIRSPGLGDTAMYLCATSRDVGGRETQYFGPGTRLLVL.

This clone showed up just a few times. The CDR3 region is CSVGTENIQYF. The CDR3 DNA reads as TGCAGCGTGGGGACAGAAAACATTCAGTACTTC. The chain recombines TRBV29-1 with TRBJ2-4; 7 nucleotides agree with TRBD1. CDR1 is SQVTM, CDR2 ANQGSEA, per germline. This CDR3 has 11 amino acids. The V gene end was trimmed by 6 bases and the J gene end by 5 bases; junction bases not matched to a gene: 1. The full variable domain, with the rest looked up from reference TRBV29-1 and TRBJ2-4, is SAVISQKPSRDICQRGTSLTIQCQVDSQVTMMFWYRQQPGQSLTLIATANQGSEATYESGFVIDKFPISRPNLTFSTLTVSNMSPEDSSIYLCSVGTENIQYFGAGTRLSVL.

There are a few counts of this clone. The chain links TRBV7-2 to TRBJ1-1, with D possibly TRBD1 on 6 matching bases. Germline-derived CDR1 and CDR2 are SGHTA and FQGNSA. Trimming removed 3 bases at V and 6 bases at J, with 14 bases between. The CDR3 spans 14 residues. CDR3 in amino acids: CASSFRGNGAEAFF. For the CDR3, the DNA is TGTGCCAGCAGCTTCAGGGGCAATGGCGCTGAAGCTTTCTTT.

The chain combines TRBV30 with TRBJ2-1; 9 bases are a match to TRBD2. This CDR3 has 16 residues. Per germline, CDR1 GTSNPN and CDR2 SVGIG (reference sequence). V was pared by 3 bases and J by 6 bases, with 12 bases of the junction left unmatched. CDR3 loop: CAWRSWGLAGSNEQFF. For the CDR3, the DNA is TGTGCCTGGAGATCCTGGGGCCTAGCGGGAAGCAATGAGCAGTTCTTC. Full variable domain (rest looked up from reference TRBV30 and TRBJ2-1): SQTIHQWPATLVQPVGSPLSLECTVEGTSNPNLYWYRQAAGRGLQLLFYSVGIGQISSEVPQNLSASRPQDRQFILSSKKLLLSDSGFYLCAWRSWGLAGSNEQFFGPGTRLTVL.

The chain links TRBV28 to TRBJ2-1; D may be TRBD2 (7 bases). CDR1 is MDHEN, CDR2 SYDVKM, per germline. Trimming pared 3 bases from V and 7 bases from J, leaving 19 bases between. The CDR3 sequence is 16 residues long. In DNA form, the CDR3 reads TGTGCCAGCAGTTTGGGGGGGGCAATATTATGGAATGAGCAGTTCTTC. Translation gives CASSLGGAILWNEQFF.

The V and J genes are TRBV5-1 and TRBJ2-7; TRBD2 is a possible D gene (5 bases). CDR1 is SGHRS and CDR2 is YFSETQ in the germline V gene. V was pared by 4 bases and J by 1 base, with 15 bases between. The CDR3 has 15 amino acids. This CDR3 reads CASSPLAGASYEQYF. CDR3 DNA: TGCGCCAGCAGCCCCCTTGCGGGCGCTTCCTACGAGCAGTACTTC.

The V call is TRBV27, the J call TRBJ2-7; 9 bases are shared with TRBD2. The junction had 11 bases not matched to a gene; V was cut back by 8 bases and J by 3 bases. In germline, CDR1 is MNHEY, CDR2 SMNVEV (reference sequence). CDR3 length equals 15 residues. CDR3 sequence (DNA): TGTGCCAGCCGCCCCCAGGGGACTAGCTTCTACGAGCAGTACTTC. This encodes CASRPQGTSFYEQYF.

The genes are TRBV9 and TRBJ2-1; 13 positions match TRBD2. The CDR3 extends over 16 amino acids. Germline V gene sequence: CDR1 SGDLS, CDR2 YYNGEE. The V and J ends lost 4 bases and 7 bases, in that order; junction bases with no gene match: 8. The CDR3 here is CASSPRTSGSGNEQFF. The CDR3 DNA sequence: TGTGCCAGCAGCCCCAGGACTAGCGGGAGTGGAAATGAGCAGTTCTTC. Together with reference TRBV9 and TRBJ2-1, the CDR3 gives the full variable domain: DSGVTQTPKHLITATGQRVTLRCSPRSGDLSVYWYQQSLDQGLQFLIQYYNGEERAKGNILERFSAQQFPDLHSELNLSSLELGDSALYFCASSPRTSGSGNEQFFGPGTRLTVL.

The V gene is TRBV7-3, the J gene TRBJ2-1; 11 bases are a match to TRBD2. With 2 bases clipped from V and 9 bases from J, the junction kept 12 bases outside the gene matches. Germline values: CDR1 SGHTA, CDR2 FQGTGA. The CDR3 totals 17 residues. Written as DNA, the CDR3 is TGTGCCAGCAGCTTATCTGGGGGCTTAGCGGGAGGGGGTGAGCAGTTCTTC. It encodes CASSLSGGLAGGGEQFF. Full variable domain (outside the CDR3, taken from reference TRBV7-3 and TRBJ2-1): GAGVSQTPSNKVTEKGKYVELRCDPISGHTALYWYRQSLGQGPEFLIYFQGTGAADDSGLPNDRFFAVRPEGSVSTLKIQRTERGDSAVYLCASSLSGGLAGGGEQFFGPGTRLTVL.

The chain joins TRBV19 to TRBJ2-3, with D uncertain. The CDR3 covers 14 residues. Per germline, CDR1 LNHDA and CDR2 SQIVND (reference sequence). The V and J ends lost 8 bases and 1 base respectively, with 13 bases between them. The chain's CDR3 is CASALLGRTDTQYF. As DNA, the CDR3 is TGTGCCAGTGCCTTACTGGGCCGCACAGATACGCAGTATTTT.

This clone came up a few times. The rearrangement joins TRBV4-3 to TRBJ2-2; D remains ambiguous. Germline V gives CDR1 LGHNA, CDR2 YSLEER. V was cut by 0 bases and J by 4 bases, with 9 bases left in between. This CDR3 contains 15 residues. The CDR3 nucleotides read TGCGCCAGCAGCCAAGACACCTCGGGCACCGGGGAGCTGTTTTTT. Encoded protein: CASSQDTSGTGELFF.

The rearrangement links TRBV25-1 to TRBJ2-1; TRBD2 agrees at 10 bases. The germline CDR1 and CDR2 sequences are MGHDK and SYGVNS. The CDR3 extends over 17 amino acids. Germline trimming cut 4 bases from V and 6 bases from J; bases unmatched to any gene: 12. This CDR3 is CASSAHQAGGPLNEQFF. CDR3 nucleotides: TGTGCCAGCAGTGCCCACCAAGCGGGAGGGCCTCTCAATGAGCAGTTCTTC. Full variable domain (remainder filled in from reference TRBV25-1 and TRBJ2-1): EADIYQTPRYLVIGTGKKITLECSQTMGHDKMYWYQQDPGMELHLIHYSYGVNSTEKGDLSSESTVSRIRTEHFPLTLESARPSHTSQYLCASSAHQAGGPLNEQFFGPGTRLTVL.